What follows is one T cell receptor (beta chain) and its context. Its antigen is undetermined. The CDR3 consists of 15 residues. Germline V lookup: CDR1 GTSNPN, CDR2 SVGIG (reference sequence). After removal of 8 bases from V and 5 bases from J, the junction contained 9 bases not matched to a gene. The authors gated naive CD8 T cells as CD8+CD4-CCR7+CD45RA+ for sorting. This sample is part of a study of molecular identifiers for immune sequencing clone quantification. One entry per CDR3 protein results from TCRdb running MiXCR on the PCR reads. The table has over 600,000 distinct CDR3 sequences, 20% seen once; the top ten hold around 0.9%. Study-wide findings and caveats: Jurkat TCR RNA from one cell was spiked into around 1 million naive cells, and it was reportedly detectable there.

This sequence joins TRBV30 and TRBJ2-3, with TRBD2 matching over 14 bases. The receptor was isolated from a human donor in good health. Some libraries in this study had Jurkat cell RNA spiked in. The source material was naive CD8+ T cells from blood, with Jurkat cell RNA spiked in. Subset of the sample: FACS-sorted CD8+CD4-CCR7+CD45RA+ naive T cells. The CDR3 here is CAGWGTSGGQDTQYF. The CDR3 bases are TGTGCCGGGTGGGGGACTAGCGGGGGTCAAGATACGCAGTATTTT. Looking up the rest from reference TRBV30 and TRBJ2-3 gives the full variable domain: SQTIHQWPATLVQPVGSPLSLECTVEGTSNPNLYWYRQAAGRGLQLLFYSVGIGQISSEVPQNLSASRPQDRQFILSSKKLLLSDSGFYLCAGWGTSGGQDTQYFGPGTRLTVL.